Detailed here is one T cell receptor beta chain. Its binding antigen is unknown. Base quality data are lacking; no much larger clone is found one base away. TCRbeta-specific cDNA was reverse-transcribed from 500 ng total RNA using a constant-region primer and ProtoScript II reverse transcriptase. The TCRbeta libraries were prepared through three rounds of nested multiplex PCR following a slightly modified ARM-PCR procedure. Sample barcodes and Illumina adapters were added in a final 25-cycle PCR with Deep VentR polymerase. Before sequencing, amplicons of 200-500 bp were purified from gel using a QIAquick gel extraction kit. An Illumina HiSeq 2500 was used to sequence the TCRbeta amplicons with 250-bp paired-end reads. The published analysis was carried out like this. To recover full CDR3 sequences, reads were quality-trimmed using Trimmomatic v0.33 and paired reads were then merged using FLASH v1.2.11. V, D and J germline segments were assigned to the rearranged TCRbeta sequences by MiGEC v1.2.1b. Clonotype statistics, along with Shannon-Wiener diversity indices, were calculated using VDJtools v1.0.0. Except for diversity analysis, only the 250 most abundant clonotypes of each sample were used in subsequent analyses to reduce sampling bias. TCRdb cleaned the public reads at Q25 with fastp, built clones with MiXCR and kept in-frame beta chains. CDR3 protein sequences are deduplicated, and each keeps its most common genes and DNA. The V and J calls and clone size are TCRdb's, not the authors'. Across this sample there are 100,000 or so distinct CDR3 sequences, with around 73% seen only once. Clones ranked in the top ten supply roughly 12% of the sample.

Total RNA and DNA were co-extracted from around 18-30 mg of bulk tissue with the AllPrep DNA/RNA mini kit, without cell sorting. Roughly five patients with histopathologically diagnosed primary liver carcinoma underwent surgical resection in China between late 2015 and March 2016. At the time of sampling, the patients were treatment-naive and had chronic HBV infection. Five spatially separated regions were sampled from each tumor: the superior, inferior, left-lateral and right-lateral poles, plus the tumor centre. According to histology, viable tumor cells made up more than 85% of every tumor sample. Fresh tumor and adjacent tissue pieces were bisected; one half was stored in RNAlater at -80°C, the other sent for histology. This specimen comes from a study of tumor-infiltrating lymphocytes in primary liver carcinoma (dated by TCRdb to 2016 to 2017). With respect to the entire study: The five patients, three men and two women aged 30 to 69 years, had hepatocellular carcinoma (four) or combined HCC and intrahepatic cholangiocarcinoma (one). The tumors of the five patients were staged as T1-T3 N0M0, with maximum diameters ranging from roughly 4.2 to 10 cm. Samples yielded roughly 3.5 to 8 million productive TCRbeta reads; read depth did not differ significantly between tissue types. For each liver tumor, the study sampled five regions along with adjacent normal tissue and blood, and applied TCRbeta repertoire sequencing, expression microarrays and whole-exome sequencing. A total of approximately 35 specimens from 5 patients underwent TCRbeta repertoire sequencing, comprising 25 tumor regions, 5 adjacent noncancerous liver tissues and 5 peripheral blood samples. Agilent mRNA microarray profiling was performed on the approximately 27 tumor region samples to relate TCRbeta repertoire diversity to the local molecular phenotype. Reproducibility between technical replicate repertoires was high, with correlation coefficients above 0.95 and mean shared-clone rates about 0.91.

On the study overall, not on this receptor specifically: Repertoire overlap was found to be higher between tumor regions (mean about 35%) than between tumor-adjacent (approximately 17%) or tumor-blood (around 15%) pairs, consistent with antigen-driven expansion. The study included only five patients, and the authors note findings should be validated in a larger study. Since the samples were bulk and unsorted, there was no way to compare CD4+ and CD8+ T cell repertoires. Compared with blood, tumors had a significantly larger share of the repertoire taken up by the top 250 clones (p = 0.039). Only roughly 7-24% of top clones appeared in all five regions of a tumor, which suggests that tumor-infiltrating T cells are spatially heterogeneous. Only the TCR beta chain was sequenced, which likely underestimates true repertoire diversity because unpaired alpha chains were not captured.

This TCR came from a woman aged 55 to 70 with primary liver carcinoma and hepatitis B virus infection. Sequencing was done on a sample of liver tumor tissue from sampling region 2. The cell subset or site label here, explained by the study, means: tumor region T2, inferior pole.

The CDR3 protein sequence reads: CASNEEGFGGTLHF. The bases are TGTGCCAGTAATGAAGAAGGGTTCGGAGGGACCCTCCACTTT. Recombination joined TRBV6-1 with TRBJ1-6; the D gene assignment is ambiguous. V and J lose 9 bases and 14 bases, and a span of 23 bases separates them. The germline V gene supplies CDR1 MNHNS and CDR2 SASEGT. Counted from cysteine to phenylalanine, this CDR3 has 14 amino acids. The DNA shown is the 42-base CDR3, in frame from base 1.